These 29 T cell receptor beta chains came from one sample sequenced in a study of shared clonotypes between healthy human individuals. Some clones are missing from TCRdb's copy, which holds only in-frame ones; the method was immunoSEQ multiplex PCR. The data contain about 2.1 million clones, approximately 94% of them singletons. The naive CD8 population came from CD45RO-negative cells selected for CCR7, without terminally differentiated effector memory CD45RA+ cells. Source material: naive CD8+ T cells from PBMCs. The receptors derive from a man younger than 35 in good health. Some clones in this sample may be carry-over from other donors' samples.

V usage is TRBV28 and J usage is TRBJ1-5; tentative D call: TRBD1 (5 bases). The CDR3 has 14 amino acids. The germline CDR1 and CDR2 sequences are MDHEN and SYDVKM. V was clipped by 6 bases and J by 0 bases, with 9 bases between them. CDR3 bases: TGTGCCAGCAGCAGGGATTATAGCAATCAGCCCCAGCATTTT. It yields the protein CASSRDYSNQPQHF.

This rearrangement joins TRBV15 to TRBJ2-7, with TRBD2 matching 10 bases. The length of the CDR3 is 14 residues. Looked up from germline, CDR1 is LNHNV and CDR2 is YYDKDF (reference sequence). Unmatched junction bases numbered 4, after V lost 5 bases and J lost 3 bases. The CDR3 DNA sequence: TGTGCCACCAGCGGATCTAGCGGGAGCTACGAGCAGTACTTC. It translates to CATSGSSGSYEQYF.

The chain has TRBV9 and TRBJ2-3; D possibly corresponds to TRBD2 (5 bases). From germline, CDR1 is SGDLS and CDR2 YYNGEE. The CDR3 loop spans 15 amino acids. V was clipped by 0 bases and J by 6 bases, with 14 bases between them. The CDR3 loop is CASSVVGGPGDTQYF. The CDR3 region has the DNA TGTGCCAGCAGCGTAGTAGGAGGCCCGGGGGATACGCAGTATTTT.

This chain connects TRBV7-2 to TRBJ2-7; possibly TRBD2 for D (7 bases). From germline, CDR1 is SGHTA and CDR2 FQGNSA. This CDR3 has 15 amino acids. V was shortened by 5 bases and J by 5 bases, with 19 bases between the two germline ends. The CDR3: CASSPNRGGANEQYF. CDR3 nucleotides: TGTGCCAGCAGCCCTAATAGAGGGGGGGCGAACGAGCAGTACTTC.

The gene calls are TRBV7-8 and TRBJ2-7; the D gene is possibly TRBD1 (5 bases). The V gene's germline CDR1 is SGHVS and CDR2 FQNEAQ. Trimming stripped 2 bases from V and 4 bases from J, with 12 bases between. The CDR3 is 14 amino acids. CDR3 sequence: CASSLIRDSYEQYF. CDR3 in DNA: TGTGCCAGCAGCTTAATCAGGGATTCATACGAGCAGTACTTC.

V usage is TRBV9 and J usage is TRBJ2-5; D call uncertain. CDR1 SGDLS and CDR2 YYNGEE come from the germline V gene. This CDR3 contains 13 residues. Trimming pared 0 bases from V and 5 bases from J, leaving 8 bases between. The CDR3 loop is CASSVETWETQYF. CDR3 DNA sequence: TGTGCCAGCAGCGTAGAAACTTGGGAGACCCAGTACTTC.

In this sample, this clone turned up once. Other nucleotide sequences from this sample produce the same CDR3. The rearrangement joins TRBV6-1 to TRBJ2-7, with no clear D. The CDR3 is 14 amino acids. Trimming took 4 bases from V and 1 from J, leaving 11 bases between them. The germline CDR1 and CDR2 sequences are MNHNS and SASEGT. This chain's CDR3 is CASSARGASYEQYF. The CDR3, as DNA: TGTGCCAGCAGTGCCCGAGGTGCTTCCTACGAGCAGTACTTC.

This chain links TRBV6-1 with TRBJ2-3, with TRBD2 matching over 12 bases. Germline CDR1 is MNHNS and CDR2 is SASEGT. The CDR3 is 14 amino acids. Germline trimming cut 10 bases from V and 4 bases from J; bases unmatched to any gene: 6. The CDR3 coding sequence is TGTGCCATCAGACTAGCGGGAGCCCCAGATACGCAGTATTTT. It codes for CAIRLAGAPDTQYF.

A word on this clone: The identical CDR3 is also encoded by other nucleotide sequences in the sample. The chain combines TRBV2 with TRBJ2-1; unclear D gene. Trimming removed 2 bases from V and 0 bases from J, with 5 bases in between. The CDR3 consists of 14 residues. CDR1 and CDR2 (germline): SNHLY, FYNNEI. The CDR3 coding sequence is TGTGCCAGCAGTGAAAGGAGCTCCTACAATGAGCAGTTCTTC. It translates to CASSERSSYNEQFF.

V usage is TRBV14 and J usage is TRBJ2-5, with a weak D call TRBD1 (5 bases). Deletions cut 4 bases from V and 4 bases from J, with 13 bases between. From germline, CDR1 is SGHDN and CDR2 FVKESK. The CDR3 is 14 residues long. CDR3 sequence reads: CASSPPGQRETQYF. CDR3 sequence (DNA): TGTGCCAGCAGCCCGCCCGGACAACGAGAGACCCAGTACTTC.

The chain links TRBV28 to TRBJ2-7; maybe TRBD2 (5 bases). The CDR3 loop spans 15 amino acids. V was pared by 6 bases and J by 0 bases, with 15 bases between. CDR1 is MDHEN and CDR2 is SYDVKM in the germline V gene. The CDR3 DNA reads TGTGCCAGCAGAGTCGGGGTGGGGAGCTCCTACGAGCAGTACTTC. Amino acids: CASRVGVGSSYEQYF. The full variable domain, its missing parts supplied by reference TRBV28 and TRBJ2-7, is DVKVTQSSRYLVKRTGEKVFLECVQDMDHENMFWYRQDPGLGLRLIYFSYDVKMKEKGDIPEGYSVSREKKERFSLILESASTNQTSMYLCASRVGVGSSYEQYFGPGTRLTVT.

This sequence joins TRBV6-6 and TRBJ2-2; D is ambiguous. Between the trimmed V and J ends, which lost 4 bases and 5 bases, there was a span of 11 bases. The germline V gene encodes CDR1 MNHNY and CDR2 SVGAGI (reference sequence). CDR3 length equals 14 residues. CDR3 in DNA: TGTGCCAGCAGTTCTGGGGATAGGACCGGGGAGCTGTTTTTT. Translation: CASSSGDRTGELFF.

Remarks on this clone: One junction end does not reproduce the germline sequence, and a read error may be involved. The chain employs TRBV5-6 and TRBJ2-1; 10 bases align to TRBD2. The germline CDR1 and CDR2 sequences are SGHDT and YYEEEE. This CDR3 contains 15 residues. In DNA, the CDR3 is TGTGCCAGCAGCTTGGGACTAGCGGGCTACCATGAGCAGTTCTTC. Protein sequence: CASSLGLAGYHEQFF.

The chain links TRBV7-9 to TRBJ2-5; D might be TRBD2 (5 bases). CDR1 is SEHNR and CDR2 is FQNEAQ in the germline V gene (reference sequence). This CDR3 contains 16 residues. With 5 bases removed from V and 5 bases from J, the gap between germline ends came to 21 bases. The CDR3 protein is CASSQPQRAYPETQYF. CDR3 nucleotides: TGTGCCAGCAGCCAACCTCAGAGGGCCTACCCCGAGACCCAGTACTTC.

CDR3 amino acids: CASSEFRGGSSYNEQFF. DNA of the CDR3: TGTGCCAGCAGTGAATTTAGGGGCGGGAGCTCCTACAATGAGCAGTTCTTC. The V and J genes are TRBV6-1 and TRBJ2-1; TRBD2 matches 7 bases. The length of the CDR3 is 17 residues. The J segment lost 0 bases and the V segment lost 2 bases, leaving 7 bases of the junction unmatched. Germline CDR1 is MNHNS and CDR2 is SASEGT.

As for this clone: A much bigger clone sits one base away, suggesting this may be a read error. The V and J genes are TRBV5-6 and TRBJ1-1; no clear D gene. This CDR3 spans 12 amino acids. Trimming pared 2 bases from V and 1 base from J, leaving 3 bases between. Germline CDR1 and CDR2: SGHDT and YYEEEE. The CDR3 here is CASSFWNTEAFF. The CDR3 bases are TGTGCCAGCAGCTTCTGGAACACTGAAGCTTTCTTT.

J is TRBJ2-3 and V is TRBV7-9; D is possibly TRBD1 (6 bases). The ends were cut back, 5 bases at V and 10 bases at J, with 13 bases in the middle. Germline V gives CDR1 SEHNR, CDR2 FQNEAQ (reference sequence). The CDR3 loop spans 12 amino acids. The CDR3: CASSRDTTAQYF. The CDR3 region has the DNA TGTGCCAGCAGCAGGGACACCACGGCGCAGTATTTT.

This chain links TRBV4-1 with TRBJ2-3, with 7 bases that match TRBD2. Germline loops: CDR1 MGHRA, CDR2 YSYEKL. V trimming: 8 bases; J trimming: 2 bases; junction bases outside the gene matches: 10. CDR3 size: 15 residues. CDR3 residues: CASAGGAGTTDTQYF. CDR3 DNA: TGCGCCAGCGCAGGTGGAGCGGGAACCACAGATACGCAGTATTTT.

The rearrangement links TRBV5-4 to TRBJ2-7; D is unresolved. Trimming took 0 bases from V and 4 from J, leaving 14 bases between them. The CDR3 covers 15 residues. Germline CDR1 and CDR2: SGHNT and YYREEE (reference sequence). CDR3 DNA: TGTGCCAGCAGCTTGGGGCCATGGGCCCAATACGAGCAGTACTTC. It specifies CASSLGPWAQYEQYF.

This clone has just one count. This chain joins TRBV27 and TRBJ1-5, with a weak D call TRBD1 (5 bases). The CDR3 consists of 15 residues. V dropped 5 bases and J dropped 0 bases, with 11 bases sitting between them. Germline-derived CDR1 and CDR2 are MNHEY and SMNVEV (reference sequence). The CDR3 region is CASSARDYSNQPQHF. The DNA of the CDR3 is TGTGCCAGCAGTGCCAGGGACTATAGCAATCAGCCCCAGCATTTT.

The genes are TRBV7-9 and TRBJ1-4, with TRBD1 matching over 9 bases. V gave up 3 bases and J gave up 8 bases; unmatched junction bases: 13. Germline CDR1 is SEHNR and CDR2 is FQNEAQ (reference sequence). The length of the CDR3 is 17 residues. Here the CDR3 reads CASSFVPLGTGKEKLFF. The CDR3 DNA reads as TGTGCCAGCAGCTTCGTACCCCTGGGGACAGGGAAAGAAAAACTGTTTTTT.

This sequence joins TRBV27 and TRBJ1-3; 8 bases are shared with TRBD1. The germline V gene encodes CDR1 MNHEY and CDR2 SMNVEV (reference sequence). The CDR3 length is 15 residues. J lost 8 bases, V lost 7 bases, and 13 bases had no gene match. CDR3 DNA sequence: TGTGCCAGCAAAGGGACAGGACGCCTGGGGGACACCATATATTTT. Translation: CASKGTGRLGDTIYF.

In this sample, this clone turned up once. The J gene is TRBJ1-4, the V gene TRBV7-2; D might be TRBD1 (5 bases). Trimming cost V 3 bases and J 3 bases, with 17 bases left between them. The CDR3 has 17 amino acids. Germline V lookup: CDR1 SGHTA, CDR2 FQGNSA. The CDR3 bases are TGTGCCAGCAGCTTTCCGGGACTAGGGTTGTCTAATGAAAAACTGTTTTTT. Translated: CASSFPGLGLSNEKLFF.

CDR3 in DNA: TGCAGCGCCTATATTGGAGCTCGCACAGATACGCAGTATTTT. Amino acid sequence: CSAYIGARTDTQYF. The genes are TRBV29-1 and TRBJ2-3, with D hard to call. V was clipped by 7 bases and J by 1 base, with 15 bases between them. Germline V CDR1 and CDR2: SQVTM, ANQGSEA. CDR3 length equals 14 residues.

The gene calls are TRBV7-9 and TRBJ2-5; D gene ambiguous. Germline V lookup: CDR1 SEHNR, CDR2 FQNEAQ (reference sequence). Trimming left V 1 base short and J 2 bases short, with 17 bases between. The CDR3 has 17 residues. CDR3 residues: CASSLGPLVLLQETQYF. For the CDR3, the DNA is TGTGCCAGCAGCTTAGGGCCCCTAGTACTCCTTCAAGAGACCCAGTACTTC.

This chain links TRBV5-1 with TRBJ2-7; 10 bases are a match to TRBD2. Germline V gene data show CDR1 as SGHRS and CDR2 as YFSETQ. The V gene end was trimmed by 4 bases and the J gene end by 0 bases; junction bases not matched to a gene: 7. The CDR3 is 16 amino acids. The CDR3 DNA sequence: TGCGCCAGCAGCCTTTACGCTAGCGGGAGCTCCTACGAGCAGTACTTC. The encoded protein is CASSLYASGSSYEQYF. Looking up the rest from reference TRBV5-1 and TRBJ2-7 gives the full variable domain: KAGVTQTPRYLIKTRGQQVTLSCSPISGHRSVSWYQQTPGQGLQFLFEYFSETQRNKGNFPGRFSGRQFSNSRSEMNVSTLELGDSALYLCASSLYASGSSYEQYFGPGTRLTVT.

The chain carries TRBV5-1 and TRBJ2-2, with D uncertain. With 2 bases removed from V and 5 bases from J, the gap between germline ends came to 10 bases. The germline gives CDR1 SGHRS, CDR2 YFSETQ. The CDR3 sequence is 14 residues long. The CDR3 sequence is CASSFPMRTGELFF. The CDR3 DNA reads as TGCGCCAGCAGCTTCCCCATGCGGACCGGGGAGCTGTTTTTT.

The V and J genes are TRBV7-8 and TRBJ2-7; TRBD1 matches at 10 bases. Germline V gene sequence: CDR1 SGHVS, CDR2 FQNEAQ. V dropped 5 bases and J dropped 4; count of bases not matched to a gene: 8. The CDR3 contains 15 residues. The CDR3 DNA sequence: TGTGCCAGCAGCACTAGGACAGGGGGGTCTTACGAGCAGTACTTC. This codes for CASSTRTGGSYEQYF. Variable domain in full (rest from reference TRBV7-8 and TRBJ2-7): GAGVSQSPRYKVAKRGQDVALRCDPISGHVSLFWYQQALGQGPEFLTYFQNEAQLDKSGLPSDRFFAERPEGSVSTLKIQRTQQEDSAVYLCASSTRTGGSYEQYFGPGTRLTVT.

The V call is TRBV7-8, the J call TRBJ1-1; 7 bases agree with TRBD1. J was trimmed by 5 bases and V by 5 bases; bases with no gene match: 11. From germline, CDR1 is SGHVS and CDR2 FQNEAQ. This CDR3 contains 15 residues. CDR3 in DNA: TGTGCCAGCAGCCCCCCAGGGGGGAGGGCGACTGAAGCTTTCTTT. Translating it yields CASSPPGGRATEAFF.